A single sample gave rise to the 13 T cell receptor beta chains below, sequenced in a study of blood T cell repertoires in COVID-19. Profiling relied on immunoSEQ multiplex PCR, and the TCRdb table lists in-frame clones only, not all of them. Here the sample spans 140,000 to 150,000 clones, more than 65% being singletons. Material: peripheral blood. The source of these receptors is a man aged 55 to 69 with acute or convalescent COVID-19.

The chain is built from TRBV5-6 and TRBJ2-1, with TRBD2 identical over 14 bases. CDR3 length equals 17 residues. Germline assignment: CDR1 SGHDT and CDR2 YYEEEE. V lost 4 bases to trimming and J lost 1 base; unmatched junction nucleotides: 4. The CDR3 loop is CASSVGLAGESYNEQFF. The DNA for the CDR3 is TGTGCCAGCAGCGTGGGACTAGCGGGAGAATCCTACAATGAGCAGTTCTTC.

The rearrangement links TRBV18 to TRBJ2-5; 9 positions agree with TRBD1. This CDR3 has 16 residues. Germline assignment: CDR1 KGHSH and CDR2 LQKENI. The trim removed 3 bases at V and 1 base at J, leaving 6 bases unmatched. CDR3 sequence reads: CASSPRGQGPQETQYF. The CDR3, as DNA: TGTGCCAGCTCACCCAGAGGACAGGGGCCCCAAGAGACCCAGTACTTC.

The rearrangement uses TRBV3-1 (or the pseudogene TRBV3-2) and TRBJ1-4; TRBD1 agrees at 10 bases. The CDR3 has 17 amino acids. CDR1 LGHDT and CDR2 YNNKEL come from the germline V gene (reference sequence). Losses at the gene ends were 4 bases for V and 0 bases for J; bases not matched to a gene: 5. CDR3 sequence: CASSLRDRGPTNEKLFF. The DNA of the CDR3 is TGTGCCAGCAGCCTCCGGGACAGGGGACCAACTAATGAAAAACTGTTTTTT.

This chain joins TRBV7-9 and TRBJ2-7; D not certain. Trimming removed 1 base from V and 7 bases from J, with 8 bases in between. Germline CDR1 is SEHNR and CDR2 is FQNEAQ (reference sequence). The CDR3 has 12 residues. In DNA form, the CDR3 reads TGTGCCAGCAGCTTAGGGGCGAGTGAGCAGTACTTC. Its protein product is CASSLGASEQYF.

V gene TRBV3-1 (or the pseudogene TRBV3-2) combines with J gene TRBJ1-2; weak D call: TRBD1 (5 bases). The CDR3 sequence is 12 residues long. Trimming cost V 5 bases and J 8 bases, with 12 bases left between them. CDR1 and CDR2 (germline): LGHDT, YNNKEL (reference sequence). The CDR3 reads CASSGTPRGYTF. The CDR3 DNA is TGTGCCAGCAGCGGGACTCCCCGGGGCTACACCTTC.

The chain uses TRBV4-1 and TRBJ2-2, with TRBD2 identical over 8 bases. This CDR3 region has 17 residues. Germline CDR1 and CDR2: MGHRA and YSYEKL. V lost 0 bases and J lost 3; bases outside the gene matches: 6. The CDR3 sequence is CASSQEDGRAHTGELFF. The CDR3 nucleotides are TGCGCCAGCAGCCAAGAGGACGGGAGGGCCCACACCGGGGAGCTGTTTTTT.

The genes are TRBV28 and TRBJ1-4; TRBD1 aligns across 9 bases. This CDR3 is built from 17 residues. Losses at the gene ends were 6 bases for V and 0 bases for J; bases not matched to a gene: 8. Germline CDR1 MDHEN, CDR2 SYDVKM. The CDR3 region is CASSKTGGRATNEKLFF. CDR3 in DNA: TGTGCCAGCAGCAAGACAGGGGGGAGGGCAACTAATGAAAAACTGTTTTTT. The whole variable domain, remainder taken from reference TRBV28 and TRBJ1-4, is DVKVTQSSRYLVKRTGEKVFLECVQDMDHENMFWYRQDPGLGLRLIYFSYDVKMKEKGDIPEGYSVSREKKERFSLILESASTNQTSMYLCASSKTGGRATNEKLFFGSGTQLSVL.

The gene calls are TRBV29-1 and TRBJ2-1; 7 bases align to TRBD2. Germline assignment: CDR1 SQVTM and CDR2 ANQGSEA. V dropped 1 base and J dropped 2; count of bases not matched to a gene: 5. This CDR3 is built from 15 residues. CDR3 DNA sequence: TGCAGCGTTGAAGCGGCTAGCGGCCCCTACAATGAGCAGTTCTTC. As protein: CSVEAASGPYNEQFF.

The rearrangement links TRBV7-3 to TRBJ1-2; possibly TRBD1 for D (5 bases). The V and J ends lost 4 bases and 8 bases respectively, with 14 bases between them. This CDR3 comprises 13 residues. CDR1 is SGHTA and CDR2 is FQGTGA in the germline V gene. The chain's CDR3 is CASSSILRVGYTF. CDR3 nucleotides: TGTGCCAGCAGCTCCATCCTCAGGGTCGGCTACACCTTC.

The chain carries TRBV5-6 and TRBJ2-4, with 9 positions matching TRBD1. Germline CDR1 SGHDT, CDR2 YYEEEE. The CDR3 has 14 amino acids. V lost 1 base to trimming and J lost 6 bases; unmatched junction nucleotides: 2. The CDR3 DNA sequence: TGTGCCAGCAGCTTGCGACAGGGGGTAAACATTCAGTACTTC. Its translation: CASSLRQGVNIQYF.

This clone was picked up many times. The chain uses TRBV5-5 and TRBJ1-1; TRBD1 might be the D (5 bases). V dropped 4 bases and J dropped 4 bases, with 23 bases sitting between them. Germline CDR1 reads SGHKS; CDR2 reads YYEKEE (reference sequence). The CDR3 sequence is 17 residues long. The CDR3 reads CASSIFGATKGVTEAFF. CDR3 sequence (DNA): TGTGCCAGCAGCATCTTTGGGGCCACGAAGGGTGTCACTGAAGCTTTCTTT. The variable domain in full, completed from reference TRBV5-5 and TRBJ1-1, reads DAGVTQSPTHLIKTRGQQVTLRCSPISGHKSVSWYQQVLGQGPQFIFQYYEKEERGRGNFPDRFSARQFPNYSSELNVNALLLGDSALYLCASSIFGATKGVTEAFFGQGTRLTVV.

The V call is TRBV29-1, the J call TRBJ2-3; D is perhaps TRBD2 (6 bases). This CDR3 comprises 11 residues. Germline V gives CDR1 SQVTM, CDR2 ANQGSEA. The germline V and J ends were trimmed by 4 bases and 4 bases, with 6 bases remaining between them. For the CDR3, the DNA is TGCAGCGTTGGGGAGGCAGATACGCAGTATTTT. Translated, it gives CSVGEADTQYF.

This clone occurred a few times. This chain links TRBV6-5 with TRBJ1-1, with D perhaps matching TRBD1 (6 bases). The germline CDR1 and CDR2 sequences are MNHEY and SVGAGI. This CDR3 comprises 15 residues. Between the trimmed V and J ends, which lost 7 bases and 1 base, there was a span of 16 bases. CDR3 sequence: CASIGLGAGNTEAFF. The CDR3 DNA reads TGTGCCAGCATAGGCTTGGGGGCCGGGAACACTGAAGCTTTCTTT.